The entry that follows covers one TCR beta chain sequence. A far larger clone is off by one base, so a read error is likely. This specimen includes other DNA sequences encoding the same CDR3. This sample was taken from a study of shared clonotypes between healthy human individuals. The V gene end was trimmed by 6 bases and the J gene end by 5 bases; junction bases not matched to a gene: 7. Per the germline V gene, CDR1 is MGHDK and CDR2 is SYGVNS. The CDR3 contains 15 residues. Once extracted for a subset, genomic DNA was divided evenly among several immunoSEQ plates. The repertoire was sequenced with immunoSEQ multiplex PCR; TCRdb's copy has only in-frame clones and lacks some. The sample carries 450,000 to 500,000 clones, over 70% recorded once.

The sequenced sample consisted of PBMCs. The V and J genes are TRBV25-1 and TRBJ2-7, with 13 bases lining up with TRBD2. The sequence was collected from a woman aged 40 to 50 in good health. Some clones in this sample may be carry-over from other donors' samples. CDR3 protein: CASSAGLAGVDEQYF. Here the CDR3 DNA reads TGTGCCAGCAGCGCCGGACTAGCGGGAGTCGACGAGCAGTACTTC.